This TCR beta chain was found in a study of control samples from healthy donors and cancer patients. The germline gives CDR1 KGHSH, CDR2 LQKENI. V dropped 0 bases and J dropped 7 bases, with 12 bases sitting between them. This CDR3 spans 15 amino acids. The method was immunoSEQ multiplex PCR; TCRdb's version includes in-frame clones alone and lacks a portion of them. The sample has roughly 150,000 clones, roughly 88% seen once; the top ten hold approximately 1.7%. The receptor comes from a man between 18 and 29 years old in good health. The sequenced material came from blood. The V call is TRBV18, the J call TRBJ1-4; maybe TRBD1 (5 bases). In DNA, the CDR3 is TGTGCCAGCTCACCACCGGAGGGGCCTGGTGAAAAACTGTTTTTT. It yields the protein CASSPPEGPGEKLFF. The full variable domain, rest sourced from reference TRBV18 and TRBJ1-4, is NAGVMQNPRHLVRRRGQEARLRCSPMKGHSHVYWYRQLPEEGLKFMVYLQKENIIDESGMPKERFSAEFPKEGPSILRIQQVVRGDSAAYFCASSPPEGPGEKLFFGSGTQLSVL.